This T cell receptor (beta chain) was identified in a study of beta chain features in type 1 diabetes (dated by TCRdb to the late 2010s). For the wider study: Patients and healthy donors did not differ in mean age, gender distribution, total cell number or subset yield. Naive and central memory subsets were obtained from all 30 or so donors, but regulatory and stem cell-like memory subsets were isolated from only 8 patients and roughly eight healthy donors. Across all samples, fewer than 110,000,000 sorted cells were examined, and cell number per subset correlated strongly with RNA yield. In the study, TCRB repertoires of sorted circulating CD4+ T cell subsets from recently diagnosed type 1 diabetes patients were compared with those of matched healthy donors. The paper's findings and limits, for the study overall: A moderate but significant shortening of TCRB CDR3 length was observed in type 1 diabetes patients in all four CD4+ subsets. Naive, central memory and regulatory TCRB repertoires appeared to be more similar among patients than among healthy donors. At VDJ recombination sites, type 1 diabetes patients had fewer insertions and more deleted nucleotides, which implies abnormalities in thymic rearrangement. PCR might favor shorter templates, but patient and control samples were amplified and corrected together, so any skew would affect both groups equally. Because cDNA was sequenced instead of genomic DNA, highly expressing activated cells could be over-represented, though the groups showed no difference in activation or CD3 levels. Only small numbers of individuals were included in the HLA sub-analyses, which left unresolved whether HLA type had any influence on TCRB rearrangement.

The entire isolated RNA was reverse transcribed using the High Capacity cDNA Reverse Transcription Kit, and thus expressed TCRB transcripts were sequenced. Deep immunoSEQ sequencing was performed on naive, central memory and regulatory T cell samples, with an average of about 3.57 million total reads per sample. After sorted cells were lysed in RLT buffer, RNA was extracted with DNase-treated RNeasy Micro or Mini kits, with the choice depending on cell number. To prevent cross-contamination, every cell subset was processed on its own, while patient and healthy donor samples were processed together. Using the immunoSEQ multiplex PCR, TCRB sequences were amplified from cDNA into 87-bp fragments spanning the CDR3 region. The amplicons were sequenced using the Illumina HiSeq platform. In the original analysis: PCR bias was corrected computationally using synthetic template baselines, and reads within Hamming distance 2 were collapsed, with unmergeable singletons discarded. Reads were aligned against IMGT to assign V, D and J genes, CDR3 length and insertions or deletions at six rearrangement sites. Within each subset, clonotype counts were normalized to the number of sorted cells before true diversity and Gini coefficients were calculated with the tcR R package. The overlap coefficient, calculated on TCRB nucleotide sequences, was used to measure repertoire sharing. Out-of-frame TCRB sequences from naive cells were analyzed to stand in for the pre-selection repertoire. In TCRdb, the immuneACCESS table is reduced to in-frame sequences with V and J assigned. These tables do not hold every clone; where another copy was compared, an unresolved V gene accounts for under half, and the others remain unexplained. The V and J calls and the clone size are those of that table, but D and trimming were determined from the DNA. The sample has under 400,000 clones on record, roughly 13% of them singletons. The ten largest clones add up to around 0.02% of the sample.

V trim: 4 bases; J trim: 9 bases; unmatched bases: 5. The CDR3 runs 13 residues from the cysteine to the phenylalanine. Of all the DNA, just the CDR3 is kept, 39 bases in frame from base 1. Looking up the germline V gene yields CDR1 SGDLS and CDR2 YYNGEE. A single peripheral blood draw of approximately 100 mL on average was collected from each donor into heparinised tubes. Naive, central memory, regulatory and stem cell-like memory CD4+ T cells were sorted on a BD FACSAria II using a panel including CD45RO, CCR7, CD25, CD127, CD95 and CD27. Every sorted population had a purity above 95%. PBMCs were separated immediately by Lymphoprep density gradient centrifugation and were stained directly, without being cultured. To minimize batch effects, samples were stained and sorted in pairs, one healthy donor with one patient per experiment. This clone has just a few counts. Its antigen target is currently unknown. Base qualities are not recorded, but no much larger clone differs from it by a single base.

The clonotype comes from a man between 18 and 29 years old in good health. Input material: naive CD4+ T cells from blood. The label giving this sample's cell subset or site can be read as: true naive CD4+ T cells. The chain was built from TRBV9 and TRBJ2-2, with 8 central nucleotides matching TRBD1. The sequence in DNA is TGTGCCAGCAGCTATTCAGGGGGCTGGGAGCTGTTTTTT. This translates into CASSYSGGWELFF.